A selection of T cell receptor beta chains follows, all from one sample in a study of pediatric ulcerative colitis. This table comes from immunoSEQ multiplex PCR, and its TCRdb copy is limited to in-frame clones, with some not included. In the table there are tens of thousands of clones, roughly four fifths of which are singletons. Sequencing used gut tissue. The receptors shown here come from a boy between 10 and 17 years old with severe ulcerative colitis. CDR3s include the opening cysteine and the closing phenylalanine or tryptophan. D genes are given only for firm matches. A row's size may be missing; if present it is once, few, many or a size class.

D: TRBD1
J: TRBJ1-2
size: .
V: TRBV5-1
CDR3: CASSLAGQLTGGYTF
DNA: TGCGCCAGCAGCTTGGCGGGACAGTTAACAGGGGGCTACACCTTC

D: .
J: TRBJ2-6
size: few
V: TRBV5-1
CDR3: CASSLATGSGANVLTF
DNA: TGCGCCAGCAGCTTGGCCACGGGCTCTGGGGCCAACGTCCTGACTTTC

D: TRBD1
J: TRBJ1-2
size: .
V: TRBV30
CDR3: CAWSSNRGPRGGYTF
DNA: TGTGCCTGGAGTTCTAACAGGGGGCCGAGGGGTGGCTACACCTTC

D: .
J: TRBJ2-6
size: once
V: TRBV30
CDR3: CAWSVLGSGANVLTF
DNA: TGTGCCTGGAGTGTGTTGGGCTCTGGGGCCAACGTCCTGACTTTC

D: TRBD2
J: TRBJ2-2
size: .
V: TRBV29-1
CDR3: CSALAGGGFDTGELFF
DNA: TGCAGCGCTCTAGCGGGGGGAGGGTTCGACACCGGGGAGCTGTTTTTT

D: .
J: TRBJ1-3
size: .
V: TRBV7-9
CDR3: CASSSDRSGNTIYF
DNA: TGTGCCAGCAGCTCGGACAGAAGTGGAAACACCATATATTTT

D: .
J: TRBJ1-4
size: .
V: TRBV25-1
CDR3: CASSESVTFEKLFF
DNA: TGTGCCAGCAGTGAATCGGTGACGTTCGAAAAACTGTTTTTT

D: .
J: TRBJ1-5
size: few
V: TRBV6-6
CDR3: CASSYSSGQPQHF
DNA: TGTGCCAGCAGTTACTCGTCAGGTCAGCCCCAGCATTTT

D: .
J: TRBJ2-7
size: .
V: TRBV5-6
CDR3: CASSLGAGTYEQYF
DNA: TGTGCCAGCAGCTTGGGGGCAGGGACCTACGAGCAGTACTTC

D: .
J: TRBJ2-2
size: .
V: TRBV7-3
CDR3: CASSLTGATGELFF
DNA: TGTGCCAGCAGCTTAACCGGGGCCACCGGGGAGCTGTTTTTT